The T cell receptor beta chain described here comes from a study of control samples from healthy donors and cancer patients. Sequenced by immunoSEQ multiplex PCR; TCRdb stores in-frame clones only, minus some. The sample holds 170,000 or so clones; approximately 92% are singletons and the top ten take more than 1.4%. Germline values: CDR1 LGHNA, CDR2 YNFKEQ. With V trimmed by 2 bases and J by 4 bases, 6 bases remained unmatched. This CDR3 has 15 amino acids. Sequenced input: blood. The chain uses TRBV4-2 and TRBJ2-7; 9 positions agree with TRBD2. The clonotype was recovered from a young man in good health. In DNA, the CDR3 is TGTGCCAGCAGCCAAACTGGCGGGGGGGCTTACGAGCAGTACTTC. Translated, it gives CASSQTGGGAYEQYF.